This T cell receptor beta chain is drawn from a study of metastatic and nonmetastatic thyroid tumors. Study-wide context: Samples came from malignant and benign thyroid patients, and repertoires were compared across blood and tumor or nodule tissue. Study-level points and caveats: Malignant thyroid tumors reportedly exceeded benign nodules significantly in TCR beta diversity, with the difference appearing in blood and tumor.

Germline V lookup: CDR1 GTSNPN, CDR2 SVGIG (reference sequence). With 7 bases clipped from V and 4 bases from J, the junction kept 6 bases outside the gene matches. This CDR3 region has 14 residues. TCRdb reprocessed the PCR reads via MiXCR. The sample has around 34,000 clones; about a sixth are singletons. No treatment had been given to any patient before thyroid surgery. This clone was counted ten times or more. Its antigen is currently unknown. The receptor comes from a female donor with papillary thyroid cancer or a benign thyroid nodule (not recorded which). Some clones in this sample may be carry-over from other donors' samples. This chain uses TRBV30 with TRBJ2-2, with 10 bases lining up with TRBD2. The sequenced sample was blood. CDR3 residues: CALEREGVTGELFF. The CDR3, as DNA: TGTGCCTTAGAGCGGGAGGGGGTCACCGGGGAGCTGTTTTTT.